The rows below give T cell receptor beta chains drawn from one sample of a study of blood T cell repertoires in COVID-19. Here immunoSEQ multiplex PCR was the method, and the copy in TCRdb shows in-frame clones only, minus some. The sample contains some 200,000 clones, less than 90% of which appear only once. Sequencing was performed on peripheral blood. These receptors originate from a woman aged 80 or over with active or convalescent COVID-19. CDR3s include the opening cysteine and the closing phenylalanine or tryptophan. The D gene is left open where the match is weak. Clone size is shown for a subset of rows, as once, few, many or a class of expanded clone.

size	J	D	V	DNA	CDR3
NA	TRBJ2-5	TRBD2	TRBV7-8	TGTGCCAGCAGCTTAATGACTAGCGGGAGGGCCTGGTACCAAGAGACCCAGTACTTC	CASSLMTSGRAWYQETQYF
NA	TRBJ2-7	TRBD2	TRBV10-3	TGTGCCATCAGTGAGATAGCGGGGGGGATCGAGCAGTACTTC	CAISEIAGGIEQYF
NA	TRBJ1-4	TRBD1	TRBV7-9	TGTGCCAGCAGCCGTTTTCCAGGGGGCGCGTCTAATGAAAAACTGTTTTTT	CASSRFPGGASNEKLFF
NA	TRBJ2-2	TRBD2	TRBV4-3	TGCGCCAGCAGCCAAAATCCGGGACTAAACACCGGGGAGCTGTTTTTT	CASSQNPGLNTGELFF
NA	TRBJ2-2	NA	TRBV19	TGTGCCAGTAGTATAGGGCGGGTGAACACCGGGGAGCTGTTTTTT	CASSIGRVNTGELFF
NA	TRBJ1-2	TRBD1	TRBV19	TGTGCCAGTAGTATATACAGGGGTAACTATGGCTACACCTTC	CASSIYRGNYGYTF
NA	TRBJ1-2	NA	TRBV5-4	TGTGCCAGCAGCTTGGACTACTATGGCTACACCTTC	CASSLDYYGYTF
NA	TRBJ2-5	TRBD2	TRBV18	TGTGCCAGCTCGCCAAGACTAGCGGGGAAAGAGACCCAGTACTTC	CASSPRLAGKETQYF
few	TRBJ1-4	TRBD1	TRBV5-4	TGTGCCAGCAGCCAATTTCAGGGGGCCACTAATGAAAAACTGTTTTTT	CASSQFQGATNEKLFF
NA	TRBJ2-7	TRBD1	TRBV6-5	TGTGCCAGCAGCCTCCGGGGACAGGGCTACGAGCAGTACTTC	CASSLRGQGYEQYF
NA	TRBJ2-3	NA	TRBV24-1	TGTGCCACCAGTGATTCTAGCGCGGATACGCAGTATTTT	CATSDSSADTQYF
NA	TRBJ2-1	TRBD2	TRBV5-5	TGTGCCAGCAGTCTAGCGGGAGGCCTCAATGAGCAGTTCTTC	CASSLAGGLNEQFF
NA	TRBJ2-7	NA	TRBV6-5	TGTGCCAGCACAATCGCGGGCGAGCAGTACTTC	CASTIAGEQYF
NA	TRBJ2-1	TRBD2	TRBV4-3	TGCGCCAGCAGCCAAGGAACTAGCGGGGGGGCCGGGAATGAGCAGTTCTTC	CASSQGTSGGAGNEQFF
NA	TRBJ2-7	TRBD2	TRBV19	TGTGCCAGTAGTATCAGTCTAGCGGGGAACTACGAGCAGTACTTC	CASSISLAGNYEQYF
NA	TRBJ1-2	NA	TRBV12-3/TRBV12-4	TGTGCCAGCAGTTTATCAGGGGAAGGCTACACCTTC	CASSLSGEGYTF
NA	TRBJ1-2	NA	TRBV6-6	TGTGCCAGCAGTTACGACAGGTTAGACTATGGCTACACCTTC	CASSYDRLDYGYTF
NA	TRBJ2-3	NA	TRBV7-3	TGTGCCAGCAGGGTAGGGGGTTTCCACACAGATACGCAGTATTTT	CASRVGGFHTDTQYF
NA	TRBJ2-1	NA	TRBV7-2	TGTGCCAGCAGCCGGGTGCGGGTCCCTTACAATGAGCAGTTCTTC	CASSRVRVPYNEQFF
NA	TRBJ1-2	NA	TRBV15	TGTGCCACCAGCAGAGATCAGGTTCCAACCTATGGCTACACCTTC	CATSRDQVPTYGYTF
once	TRBJ2-7	NA	TRBV3-1/TRBV3-2	TGTGCCAGCAGACGAGACTACGAGCAGTACTTC	CASRRDYEQYF
NA	TRBJ2-5	TRBD1	TRBV30	TGTGCCTGGAGTGTACTAGGGGGCTGGGAGACCCAGTACTTC	CAWSVLGGWETQYF
NA	TRBJ2-2	NA	TRBV6-2/TRBV6-3	TGTGCCAGCAGTTGGGGGCGGCTCGGCGCCGGGGAGCTGTTTTTT	CASSWGRLGAGELFF
NA	TRBJ1-6	NA	TRBV9	TGTGCCAGCAGCGCGAGTTTTATTAATTCACCCCTCCACTTT	CASSASFINSPLHF
NA	TRBJ1-6	NA	TRBV27	TGTGCCAGCAGTGGGGGGGTGCTTGGGATCGGTTCACCCCTCCACTTT	CASSGGVLGIGSPLHF
NA	TRBJ2-3	TRBD2	TRBV18	TGTGCCAGCTCACTGATAGCGGGGGCCCCCGATACGCAGTATTTT	CASSLIAGAPDTQYF
NA	TRBJ2-3	TRBD2	TRBV15	TGTGCCACCAGCAGAGATCTCATAAGGGGACTAGCGGGAGGTGTGGGAGATACGCAGTATTTT	CATSRDLIRGLAGGVGDTQYF
NA	TRBJ2-7	NA	TRBV10-3	TGTGCCATCAGTGAGACAGGGACCTACGAGCAGTACTTC	CAISETGTYEQYF
NA	TRBJ2-3	NA	TRBV27	TGTGCCAGCAGTCACGCCCCGACTGATACGCAGTATTTT	CASSHAPTDTQYF
NA	TRBJ2-1	TRBD2	TRBV27	TGTGCCAGCAGCCCGACTAGCCGCGAATACAATGAGCAGTTCTTC	CASSPTSREYNEQFF
NA	TRBJ2-3	NA	TRBV27	TGTGCCAGCAGTTTAATTGCGGCAGATACGCAGTATTTT	CASSLIAADTQYF
NA	TRBJ2-7	NA	TRBV3-1/TRBV3-2	TGTGCCAGCAGCCAAGCGAACGGGGGGCCGTCCTACGAGCAGTACTTC	CASSQANGGPSYEQYF
NA	TRBJ2-3	TRBD2	TRBV14	TGTGCCACCGAAAAGTTGGCGGGGGGCGGCACAGATACGCAGTATTTT	CATEKLAGGGTDTQYF
NA	TRBJ2-5	NA	TRBV29-1	TGCAGCGTGGAGAGTAGGGGAGAGACCCAGTACTTC	CSVESRGETQYF
once	TRBJ1-6	NA	TRBV7-8	TGTGCCAGCAGCTTAGCTACGGGGGGTAGAGTACCCCTCCACTTT	CASSLATGGRVPLHF
once	TRBJ1-5	TRBD1	TRBV2	TGTGCCAGCAGTAAGACAGGGTTCAATCAGCCCCAGCATTTT	CASSKTGFNQPQHF
NA	TRBJ1-5	TRBD1	TRBV7-2	TGTGCCAGCAGCTTAAGGGGACAGGGCAATCAGCCCCAGCATTTT	CASSLRGQGNQPQHF
NA	TRBJ2-2	TRBD1	TRBV7-3	TGTGCCAGCAGCCCCAGGGGGCCGGGGACCGGGGAGCTGTTTTTT	CASSPRGPGTGELFF